This T cell receptor beta chain derives from a study of T cell responses to AZD1222 COVID-19 vaccine. Notes on the study in general: Among those given AZD1222, only five or six were seropositive at baseline.

CDR1 and CDR2 (germline): MNHNY, SVGAGI (reference sequence). This CDR3 has 15 residues. With 2 bases clipped from V and 4 bases from J, the junction kept 7 bases outside the gene matches. This clone was seen a single time. Its antigen is undetermined. The repertoire was sequenced with immunoSEQ multiplex PCR; TCRdb's copy has only in-frame clones and lacks some. The table includes 80,000 or so clones, 70% to 90% detected once. Pooled samples include second doses given at about 4 or 12 weeks. The V and J genes are TRBV6-6 and TRBJ1-2; 7 nucleotides align to TRBD1. The TCR sequence derives from an adult who received the AZD1222 COVID-19 vaccine. Sequenced material: peripheral blood, taken 28 days after the second AZD1222 dose. In nucleotides, the CDR3 is TGTGCCAGCAGTTACGGGACAGCACTAGGCTATGGCTACACCTTC. Encoded protein: CASSYGTALGYGYTF.